This TCR beta chain was recovered during a study of synovial regulatory T cells in juvenile arthritis. As for the study in general: Six or seven patients were on methotrexate and a few were untreated. General study results and limits: Compared with other blood Treg cells, inflammation-associated Treg cells had reduced TCR diversity. Across patients, iaTreg TCR repertoires were mostly private, partly shared with synovial Teff and blood CPL. CDR3 overlap with synovial Tregs was higher for iaTregs than other blood Tregs.

The germline CDR1 and CDR2 sequences are MNHEY and SVGAGI. The CDR3 totals 15 residues. No DNA is given. TCRdb's copy holds only in-frame clones and misses some; the assay was immunoSEQ multiplex PCR. The sample's table shows 9,500 to 10,000 clones. A remark on this clone: Its antigen is undetermined.

The receptor's source is a donor between 2 and 29 years old with juvenile idiopathic arthritis. The sample comprised Treg cells from blood. The subset denotes: remaining (HLA-DR-negative) circulating blood Treg cells. V gene TRBV6-5 combines with J gene TRBJ1-1; TCRdb selects TRBD1, and the lack of DNA leaves this call unchecked. The CDR3 protein is CASSYSWQMNTEAFF.